The present T cell receptor beta chain was sequenced within a study of molecular identifiers for immune sequencing clone quantification. Study-level findings and limits: More than 97% of effector molecules, versus under 1% of naive-cell molecules, belonged to clones above 20 RNA copies.

This CDR3 spans 14 amino acids. Germline trimming cut 5 bases from V and 6 bases from J; bases unmatched to any gene: 9. Germline V gives CDR1 LNHDA, CDR2 SQIVND (reference sequence). TCRdb re-called the PCR reads through MiXCR, storing one row per CDR3 protein. This sample has a few hundred thousand distinct CDR3 sequences, with 20% to 25% found just once. Comment on this clonotype: Its matching antigen is unknown.

Sorted inputs of about 18,000 to 1,100,000 cells, with 10%, 30% or 50% RNA, yielded naive CD8 libraries. The chain recombines TRBV19 with TRBJ2-5; 7 bases line up with TRBD2. Sequenced: naive CD8+ T cells from blood, with Jurkat cell RNA spiked in. Documented subset: FACS-sorted CD8+CD4-CCR7+CD45RA+ naive T cells. The TCR comes from a human donor in good health. Some libraries in this study had Jurkat cell RNA spiked in. The CDR3, as DNA: TGTGCCAGTAGTTTCGCGGGGGTAGGAAAGACCCAGTACTTC. It codes for CASSFAGVGKTQYF.